This T cell receptor (beta chain) is from a study of blood T cell repertoires in COVID-19. Germline lookup yields CDR1 LGHNA and CDR2 YNFKEQ. Trimming cost V 0 bases and J 6 bases; bases outside gene matches: 18. The CDR3 is 20 amino acids. Methods used by the authors: Amplification from reference gene primers served as the basis for estimated nucleated cell counts. Data came from immunoSEQ multiplex PCR; TCRdb stores just in-frame clones and leaves some out. That table is the source of V, J and clone size, and D and trimming were worked out from the DNA. Altogether around 26,000 clones are present, under 80% being singletons, with the ten largest covering over 30%.

Sequencing was done on a sample of peripheral blood. The chain combines TRBV4-2 with TRBJ2-1; TRBD2 aligns across 9 bases. This clonotype originated in an older man with acute or convalescent COVID-19. This CDR3 is CASSQDGVAAGGWGFNEQFF. The DNA of the CDR3 is TGTGCCAGCAGCCAAGATGGGGTAGCAGCGGGGGGTTGGGGCTTCAATGAGCAGTTCTTC.